The rows below give T cell receptor beta chains drawn from one sample of a study of T-cell memory formation after mild COVID-19. TCRdb re-analysed the 5' RACE reads in MiXCR, keeping a single row per CDR3 protein. The table includes about 410,000 distinct CDR3 sequences, 23% detected once. Sequenced material: PBMCs or a T cell subset sorted from them (not recorded which). The receptors were gathered from an adult woman who had mild COVID-19 (a few samples of this study predate the infection). Cell type and time point are not known. Each CDR3 is given with its conserved first and last residue. The D gene is left open where the match is weak. The listing skips clone size in some rows; elsewhere it reads once, few, many or a size class.

clone size,D gene,V gene,J gene,CDR3 DNA,CDR3 protein
.,.,TRBV5-1,TRBJ1-1,TGCGCCAGCAGCTTGAGGAGGGCGGGGATGAACACTGAAGCTTTCTTT,CASSLRRAGMNTEAFF
.,TRBD2,TRBV5-1,TRBJ2-5,TGCGCCAGCAGCTTGCCTAGCGGTCCGCGTTTTCAAGAGACCCAGTACTTC,CASSLPSGPRFQETQYF
many,.,TRBV3-1,TRBJ2-7,TGTGCCAGCAGCCCCCTCTACGAGCAGTACTTC,CASSPLYEQYF
few,.,TRBV25-1,TRBJ1-3,TGTGCCAGCAGCCGTCGGGCCTCTGGAAACACCATATATTTT,CASSRRASGNTIYF
few,TRBD2,TRBV14,TRBJ2-5,TGTGCCAGCAGCCAGGATAGACTAGCGGGAGAAAGGAGCAAAACGGAGACCCAGTACTTC,CASSQDRLAGERSKTETQYF
few,.,TRBV29-1,TRBJ1-1,TGCAGCGTCGCCGACTCTGAAGCTTTCTTT,CSVADSEAFF
few,.,TRBV6-2/TRBV6-3,TRBJ2-2,TGTGCCAGCAGTGAGGATCTTCCCGGGACGGTTTTTGGGGAGCTGTTTTTT,CASSEDLPGTVFGELFF
.,.,TRBV7-6,TRBJ1-2,TGTGCCAGCAGCCTCGGGGAGGGGGGGGCAGATGGCTACACCTTC,CASSLGEGGADGYTF
few,.,TRBV6-1,TRBJ1-5,TGTGCCAGCAGTGAAGCGCATTCGAGGACGGGACAGCCCCAGCATTTT,CASSEAHSRTGQPQHF
few,TRBD1,TRBV11-2,TRBJ2-7,TGTGCCAGCAGCTTAGGGCAGGGGGCGTACCACGAGCAGTACTTC,CASSLGQGAYHEQYF
many,.,TRBV24-1,TRBJ1-2,TGTGCCACCAGGAAGGGGGGGAACTATGGCTACACCTTC,CATRKGGNYGYTF
few,TRBD2,TRBV5-6,TRBJ2-1,TGTGCCAGCAGCTCACCTCTAGCGGGGGACAATGAGCAGTTCTTC,CASSSPLAGDNEQFF
few,.,TRBV5-1,TRBJ2-5,TGCGCCAGCAGCTTGGTAGTTAGCGAGCTACAAGAGACCCAGTACTTC,CASSLVVSELQETQYF
many,.,TRBV5-6,TRBJ2-7,TGTGCCAGCAGCTTGGCCGCTTACGAGCAGTACTTC,CASSLAAYEQYF
.,TRBD1,TRBV5-4,TRBJ2-1,TGTGCCAGCAGTACAGGGGGAGGATTAAACAATGAGCAGTTCTTC,CASSTGGGLNNEQFF
.,.,TRBV4-1,TRBJ2-1,TGCGCCAGCAGCCAAGTAACTAGCCGCCACAATGAGCAGTTCTTC,CASSQVTSRHNEQFF
.,.,TRBV6-5,TRBJ1-2,TGTGCCAGAATGGGCAAAGCTGTCTTGTATGGCTACACCTTC,CARMGKAVLYGYTF
few,TRBD1,TRBV6-1,TRBJ1-2,TGTGCCAGCAGTGACGTGGGACAGGGTAGCTACACCTTC,CASSDVGQGSYTF
few,.,TRBV11-2,TRBJ2-3,TGTGCCAGCAGCTTCGTATCGTCTAGCACAGATACGCAGTATTTT,CASSFVSSSTDTQYF
.,TRBD2,TRBV19,TRBJ2-1,TGTGCCAGTAGTCGACTAGCGGGAGAGAATGAGCAGTTCTTC,CASSRLAGENEQFF
few,.,TRBV4-3,TRBJ2-7,TGCGCCAGCAGCCGAAACTCAGGGGATAGGGGCGAGCAGTACTTC,CASSRNSGDRGEQYF
.,TRBD1,TRBV5-1,TRBJ1-2,TGCGCCAGCAGCTTGGGGGACAGGGATGGCTACACCTTC,CASSLGDRDGYTF
many,.,TRBV24-1,TRBJ2-5,TGTGCCACCTCAGGACAAAACCAAGAGACCCAGTACTTC,CATSGQNQETQYF
few,.,TRBV4-1,TRBJ2-1,TGCGCCAGCAGCCCAAGCCCTTTGGGGAAATACAATGAGCAGTTCTTC,CASSPSPLGKYNEQFF
few,.,TRBV15,TRBJ1-1,TGTGCCACCAGCAGAGATCGCAGGGGTTGGGATGAAGCTTTCTTT,CATSRDRRGWDEAFF
.,TRBD1,TRBV19,TRBJ1-1,TGTGCCAGTAGCCCCGGGACAGGGGGGCTAGCTTTCTTT,CASSPGTGGLAFF
.,.,TRBV9,TRBJ2-3,TGTGCCAGCAGCGTAGTTGGGACTTTAGATACGCAGTATTTT,CASSVVGTLDTQYF
once,.,TRBV6-5,TRBJ1-1,TGTGCCAGCAGTTACGGGACCAGGAACACTGAAGCTTTCTTT,CASSYGTRNTEAFF
few,TRBD2,TRBV5-1,TRBJ2-7,TGCGCCAGCAGCCTTACTAGCGGGGTCTCCTACGAGCAGTACTTC,CASSLTSGVSYEQYF
few,TRBD2,TRBV27,TRBJ2-6,TGTGCCAGCAGTCCCGTCGGACTAGCGGTCGCCTCTGGGGCCAACGTCCTGACTTTC,CASSPVGLAVASGANVLTF
many,TRBD2,TRBV15,TRBJ2-7,TGTGCCACCAGCCCCACGGGACTAGCGGCCTACGAGCAGTACTTC,CATSPTGLAAYEQYF
.,.,TRBV7-2,TRBJ2-7,TGTGCCAGCAGCCTTAGAGGCCAGCGTCAATCCTACGAGCAGTACTTC,CASSLRGQRQSYEQYF
few,.,TRBV7-3,TRBJ2-7,TGTGCCAGCAGCTTAGGGGGGACAAAGAGCTCCTACGAGCAGTACTTC,CASSLGGTKSSYEQYF
.,.,TRBV7-2,TRBJ1-1,TGTGCCAGCAGCTTAGGTAGTCTCATGAACACTGAAGCTTTCTTT,CASSLGSLMNTEAFF
.,TRBD1,TRBV3-1,TRBJ2-7,TGTGCCAGCAGCCAATCGTCCGGGACAGGGGCCGAGCAGTACTTC,CASSQSSGTGAEQYF
few,.,TRBV29-1,TRBJ1-1,TGCAGCGTCGAGAAGGCATTAGTGCCTGAAGCTTTCTTT,CSVEKALVPEAFF
.,TRBD2,TRBV29-1,TRBJ2-5,TGCAGCGTTGAAAGTTCCGGGAGGGTAGAGACCCAGTACTTC,CSVESSGRVETQYF
few,.,TRBV7-2,TRBJ2-5,TGTGCCAGCAGCCCGGTGGGCGCGGGAGAGACCCAGTACTTC,CASSPVGAGETQYF
few,.,TRBV4-1,TRBJ1-3,TGCGCCAGCAGCCATAATACAGGAGGAAACACCATATATTTT,CASSHNTGGNTIYF
few,.,TRBV6-1,TRBJ2-3,TGTGCCAGCAGTGCCGGACCCACCGATACGCAGTATTTT,CASSAGPTDTQYF
.,TRBD2,TRBV4-2,TRBJ2-1,TGTGCCAGCAGCCAACCCCTAGCGGGGGACACCTACAATGAGCAGTTCTTC,CASSQPLAGDTYNEQFF
few,TRBD2,TRBV7-6,TRBJ2-5,TGTGCCAGCAGCTCGGTAACTAGCGGGCGGCGACGAGAGACCCAGTACTTC,CASSSVTSGRRRETQYF
.,TRBD2,TRBV5-1,TRBJ2-1,TGCGCCAGCCAGGGACTAGCGGGGGGTGAATACTACAATGAGCAGTTCTTC,CASQGLAGGEYYNEQFF
few,TRBD1,TRBV5-6,TRBJ2-5,TGTGCCAGCAGCTACCGGGGACAGGGGACGGAGACCCAGTACTTC,CASSYRGQGTETQYF
.,TRBD2,TRBV20-1,TRBJ2-1,TGCAGTGCTGGGGGGGGGTCCCGCGGGAGCAATGAGCAGTTCTTC,CSAGGGSRGSNEQFF
many,TRBD1,TRBV12-3/TRBV12-4,TRBJ1-5,TGTGCCAGCAGTAACAGGGGTGGTCAGCCCCAGCATTTT,CASSNRGGQPQHF
.,TRBD1,TRBV24-1,TRBJ2-5,TGTGCCACCAGTGATCCCGGGACAGGGGGTTCAGAGACCCAGTACTTC,CATSDPGTGGSETQYF
few,.,TRBV6-4,TRBJ2-3,TGTGCCAGCAGTGCGGGCAGGACAGGCACAGATACGCAGTATTTT,CASSAGRTGTDTQYF
few,.,TRBV6-5,TRBJ2-3,TGTGCCAGCAGTTACTCGGGCCGGGGGCGCGATACGCAGTATTTT,CASSYSGRGRDTQYF
.,.,TRBV5-4,TRBJ2-6,TGTGCCAGCAGCTTGATCCCTGGGGCCAACGTCCTGACTTTC,CASSLIPGANVLTF
few,TRBD2,TRBV20-1,TRBJ2-2,TGCAGTGCTAGAGAACCGGGACTAGGCGACACCGGGGAGCTGTTTTTT,CSAREPGLGDTGELFF
.,TRBD2,TRBV24-1,TRBJ2-3,TGTGCCACCAGTCCATTAGCGGGAGTGGGAGATACGCAGTATTTT,CATSPLAGVGDTQYF
.,.,TRBV5-6,TRBJ2-6,TGTGCCAGCAGCAACGACAGTTCTGGGGCCAACGTCCTGACTTTC,CASSNDSSGANVLTF
many,.,TRBV4-1,TRBJ2-7,TGCGCCAGCAGCCAAGCTGGGTACGAGCAGTACTTC,CASSQAGYEQYF
.,TRBD1,TRBV6-2/TRBV6-3,TRBJ2-7,TGTGCCAGCAGTTACTTGGGACAGACCTACGAGCAGTACTTC,CASSYLGQTYEQYF
.,.,TRBV20-1,TRBJ1-2,TGCAGTGCCGAGCTGGGTTTGTATGGCTACACCTTC,CSAELGLYGYTF
few,.,TRBV12-3/TRBV12-4,TRBJ2-6,.,CASSSSSSGANVLTF